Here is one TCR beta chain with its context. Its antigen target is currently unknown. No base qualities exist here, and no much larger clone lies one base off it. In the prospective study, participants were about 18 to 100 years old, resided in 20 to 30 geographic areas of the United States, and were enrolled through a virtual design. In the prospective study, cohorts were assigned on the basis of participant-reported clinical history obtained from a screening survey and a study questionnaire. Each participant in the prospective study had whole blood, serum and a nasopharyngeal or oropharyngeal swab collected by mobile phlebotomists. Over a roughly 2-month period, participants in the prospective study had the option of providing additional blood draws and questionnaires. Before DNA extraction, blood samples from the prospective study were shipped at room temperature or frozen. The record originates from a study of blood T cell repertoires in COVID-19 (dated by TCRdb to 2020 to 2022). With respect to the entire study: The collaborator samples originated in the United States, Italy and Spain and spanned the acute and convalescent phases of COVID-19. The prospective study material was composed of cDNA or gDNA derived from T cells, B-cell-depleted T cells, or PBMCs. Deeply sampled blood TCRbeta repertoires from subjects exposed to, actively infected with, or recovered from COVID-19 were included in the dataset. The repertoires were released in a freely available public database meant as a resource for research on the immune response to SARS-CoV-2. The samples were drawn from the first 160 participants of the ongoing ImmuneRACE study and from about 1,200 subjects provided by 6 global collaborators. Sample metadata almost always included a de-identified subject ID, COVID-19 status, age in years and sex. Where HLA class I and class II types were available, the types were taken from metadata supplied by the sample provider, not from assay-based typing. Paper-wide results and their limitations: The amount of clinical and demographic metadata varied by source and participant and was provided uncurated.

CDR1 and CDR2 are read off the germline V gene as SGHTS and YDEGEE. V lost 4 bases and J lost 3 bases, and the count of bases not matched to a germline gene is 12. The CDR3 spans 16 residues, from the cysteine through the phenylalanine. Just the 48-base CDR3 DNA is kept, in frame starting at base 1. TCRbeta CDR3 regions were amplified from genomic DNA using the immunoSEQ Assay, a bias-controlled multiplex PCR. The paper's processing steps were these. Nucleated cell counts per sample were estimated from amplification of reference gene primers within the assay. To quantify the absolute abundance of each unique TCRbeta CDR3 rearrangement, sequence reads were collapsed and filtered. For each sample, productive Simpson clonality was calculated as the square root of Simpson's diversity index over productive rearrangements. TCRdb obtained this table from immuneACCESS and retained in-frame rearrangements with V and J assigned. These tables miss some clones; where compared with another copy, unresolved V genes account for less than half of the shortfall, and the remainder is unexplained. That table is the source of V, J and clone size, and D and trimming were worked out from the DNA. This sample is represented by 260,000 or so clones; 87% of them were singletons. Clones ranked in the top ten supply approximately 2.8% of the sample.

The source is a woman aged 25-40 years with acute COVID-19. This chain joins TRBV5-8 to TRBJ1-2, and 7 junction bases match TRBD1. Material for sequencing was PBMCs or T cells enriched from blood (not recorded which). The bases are TGTGCCAGCAGCACAGGGGACGCGGAGTTCCACTATGGCTACACCTTC. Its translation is CASSTGDAEFHYGYTF.